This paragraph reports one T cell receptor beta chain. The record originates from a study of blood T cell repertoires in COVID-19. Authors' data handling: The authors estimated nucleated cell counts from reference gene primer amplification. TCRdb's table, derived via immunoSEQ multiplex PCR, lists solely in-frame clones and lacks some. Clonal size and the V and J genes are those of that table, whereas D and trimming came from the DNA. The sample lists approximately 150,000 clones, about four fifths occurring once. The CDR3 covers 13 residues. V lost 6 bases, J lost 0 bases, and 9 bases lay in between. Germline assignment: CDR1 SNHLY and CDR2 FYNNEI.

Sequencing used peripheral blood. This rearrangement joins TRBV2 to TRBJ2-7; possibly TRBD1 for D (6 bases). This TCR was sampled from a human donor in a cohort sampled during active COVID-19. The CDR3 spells CASSRQVSYEQYF. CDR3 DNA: TGTGCCAGCAGCCGACAGGTCTCCTACGAGCAGTACTTC.